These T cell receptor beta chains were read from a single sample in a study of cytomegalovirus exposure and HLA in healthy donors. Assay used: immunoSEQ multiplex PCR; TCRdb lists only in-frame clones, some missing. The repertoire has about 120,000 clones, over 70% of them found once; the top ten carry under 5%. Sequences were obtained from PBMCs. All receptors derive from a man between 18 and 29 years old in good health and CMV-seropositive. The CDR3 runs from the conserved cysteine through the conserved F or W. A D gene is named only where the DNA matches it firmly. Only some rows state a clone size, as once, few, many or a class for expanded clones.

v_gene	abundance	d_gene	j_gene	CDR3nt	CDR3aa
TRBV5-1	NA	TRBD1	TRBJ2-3	TGCGCCAGCAGGACAGGGGGTCATTTAGTTTCCCCAGATACGCAGTATTTT	CASRTGGHLVSPDTQYF
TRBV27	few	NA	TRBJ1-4	TGTGCCAGCGGTCAGGGATCGCCTAATGAAAAACTGTTTTTT	CASGQGSPNEKLFF
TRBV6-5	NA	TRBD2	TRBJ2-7	TGTGCCAGCAGTTACCGGGAGGTAGCGTCCTACGAGCAGTACTTC	CASSYREVASYEQYF
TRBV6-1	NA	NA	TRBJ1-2	TGTGCCAGCAGTGGGCTACAGGGTAACTATGGCTACACCTTC	CASSGLQGNYGYTF
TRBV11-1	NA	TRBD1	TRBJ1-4	TGTGCCAGCAGCCGTACCGGGACAGAAACCGAAAAACTGTTTTTT	CASSRTGTETEKLFF
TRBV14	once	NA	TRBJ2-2	TGTGCCAGCAGCCAGCAGGGCCCCGGGGAGCTGTTTTTT	CASSQQGPGELFF
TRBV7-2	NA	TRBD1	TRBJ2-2	TGTGCCAGCAGCTCGGGACAGGGGGTCGGCGGGGAGCTGTTTTTT	CASSSGQGVGGELFF
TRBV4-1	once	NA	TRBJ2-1	TGCGCCAGCAGCCAATCTAGGGTCGGGAGCTCCTACAATGAGCAGTTCTTC	CASSQSRVGSSYNEQFF
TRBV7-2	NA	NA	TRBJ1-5	TGTGCCAGCAGCTTATTTGGGGGCCGTTATAGCAATCAGCCCCAGCATTTT	CASSLFGGRYSNQPQHF
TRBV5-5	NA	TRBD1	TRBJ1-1	TGTGCCAGCAGCTTCGCGGGAATTAACAGGGGGAACACTGAAGCTTTCTTT	CASSFAGINRGNTEAFF
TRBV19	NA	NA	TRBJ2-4	TGTGCCAGTAGTATGGCGGGATCGGGCATTCAGTACTTC	CASSMAGSGIQYF
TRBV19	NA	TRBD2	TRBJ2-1	TGTGCCAGTAGTGGGGGGGTAGAGCAGTTCTTC	CASSGGVEQFF
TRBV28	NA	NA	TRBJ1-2	TGTGCCAGCAGTGCGTCAGGGGTGGGTAACTATGGCTACACCTTC	CASSASGVGNYGYTF
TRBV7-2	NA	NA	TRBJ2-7	TGTGCCAGCAGCCTACCGTTGATAATAGAGCAGTACTTC	CASSLPLIIEQYF
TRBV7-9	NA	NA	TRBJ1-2	TGTGCCAGCAGCCCAGGGGTAGGGACGGTCTTCTTC	CASSPGVGTVFF
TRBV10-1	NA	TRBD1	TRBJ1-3	TGCGCCAGCAGTGAGTCGGCTACAGGGGCTGGAAACACCATATATTTT	CASSESATGAGNTIYF
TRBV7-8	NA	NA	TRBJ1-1	TGTGCCACCCGGAGATTGAGCACTGAAGCTTTCTTT	CATRRLSTEAFF
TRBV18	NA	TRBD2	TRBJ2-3	TGTGCCAGCTCTTACGGACTAGCGGGAGTGGATACGCAGTATTTT	CASSYGLAGVDTQYF